The present T cell receptor (beta chain) was sequenced within a study of cytomegalovirus exposure and HLA in healthy donors. Points on this clone: Its matching antigen is unknown.

Germline CDR1 reads SGDLS; CDR2 reads YYNGEE. The CDR3 is 18 amino acids. V lost 0 bases and J lost 2, with 17 bases in between. Regarding the study as a whole: Later analysis demonstrated an association between a missense DCLRE1C variant and TCR beta V- and J-gene trimming. TCR beta V segments were, for the most part, productive about 90% or about 30% of the time in an earlier analysis. Many donors carried some public TCRs, although rarity characterized most TCR sequences.

Each of the donors was a healthy bone marrow donor. PCR used 60 Vbeta primers and 13 Jbeta primers. Generated by immunoSEQ multiplex PCR, the TCRdb table keeps only in-frame clones and is missing some. This table holds 110,000 to 150,000 clones, about 84% found once. The receptor was derived from a woman between 18 and 29 years old in good health and CMV-seropositive. This sequence joins TRBV9 and TRBJ2-2; D perhaps matches TRBD2 (6 bases). The sample consisted of PBMCs. The CDR3 nucleotides are TGTGCCAGCAGCGTAGAGAGCATAGCGGAAATTAACACCGGGGAGCTGTTTTTT. Amino acid sequence: CASSVESIAEINTGELFF.